Sequencing of this T cell receptor beta chain was carried out in a study of blood T cells in healthy people across ages. Study information: About one barcoded beta molecule was captured per two T cells (by template switching). Study results and limitations: Estimates of diversity drawn from one million T cells were considered underestimates. With naive T cell percentage, TCR beta diversity showed a strong correlation.

This clonotype was counted only a few times. Its antigen is undetermined. The CDR3 has 14 residues. Trimming stripped 7 bases from V and 1 base from J, with 13 bases between. With a J-beta primer mix and a sample-barcoded 5' primer, a second PCR ran roughly 6 to 11 cycles. Researchers report that a template-switch adaptor with 12 random nucleotides tagged each cDNA molecule. MiXCR was run by TCRdb on the 5' RACE reads, yielding one entry per CDR3 protein. The sample carries over a million distinct CDR3 sequences, about 45% recorded once. The sequenced material came from blood. The receptor was derived from a woman aged 18-29 years in good health. The V call is TRBV12-3 or TRBV12-4, the J call TRBJ1-1; TRBD1 might be the D (6 bases). The CDR3 nucleotides read TGTGCCAGCACTCACAGGGCGTGGAACACTGAAGCTTTCTTT. Amino acid sequence: CASTHRAWNTEAFF.